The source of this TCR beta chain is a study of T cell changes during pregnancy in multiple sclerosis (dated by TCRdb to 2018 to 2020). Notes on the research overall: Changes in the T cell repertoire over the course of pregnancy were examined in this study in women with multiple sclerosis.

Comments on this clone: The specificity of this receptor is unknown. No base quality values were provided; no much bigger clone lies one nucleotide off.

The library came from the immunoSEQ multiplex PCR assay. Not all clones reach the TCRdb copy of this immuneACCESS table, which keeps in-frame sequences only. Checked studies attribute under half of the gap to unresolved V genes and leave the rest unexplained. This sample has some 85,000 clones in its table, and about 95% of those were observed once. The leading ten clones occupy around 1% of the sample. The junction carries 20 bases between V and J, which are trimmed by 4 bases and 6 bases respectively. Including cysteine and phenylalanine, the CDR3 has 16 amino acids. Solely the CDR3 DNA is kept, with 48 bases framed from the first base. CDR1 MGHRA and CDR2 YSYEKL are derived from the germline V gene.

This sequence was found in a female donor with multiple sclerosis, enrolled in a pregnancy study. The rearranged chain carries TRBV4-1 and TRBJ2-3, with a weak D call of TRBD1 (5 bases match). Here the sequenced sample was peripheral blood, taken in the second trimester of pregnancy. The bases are TGCGCCAGCAGCCGCTCGACAGCCCCAAATTTCGATACGCAGTATTTT. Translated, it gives CASSRSTAPNFDTQYF.